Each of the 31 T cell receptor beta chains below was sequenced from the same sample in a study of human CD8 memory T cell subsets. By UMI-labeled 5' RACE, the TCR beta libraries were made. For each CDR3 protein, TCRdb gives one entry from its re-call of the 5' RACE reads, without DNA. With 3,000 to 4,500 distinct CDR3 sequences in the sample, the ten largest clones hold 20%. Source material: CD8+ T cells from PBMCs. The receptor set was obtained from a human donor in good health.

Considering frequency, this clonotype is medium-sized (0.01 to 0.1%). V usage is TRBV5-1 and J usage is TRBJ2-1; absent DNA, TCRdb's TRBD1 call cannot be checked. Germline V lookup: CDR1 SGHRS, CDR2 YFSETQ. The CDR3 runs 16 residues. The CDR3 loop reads CASSPTGGLSYNEQFF.

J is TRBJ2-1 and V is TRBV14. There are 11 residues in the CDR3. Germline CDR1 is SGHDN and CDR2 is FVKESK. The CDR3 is CASSQGNEQFF.

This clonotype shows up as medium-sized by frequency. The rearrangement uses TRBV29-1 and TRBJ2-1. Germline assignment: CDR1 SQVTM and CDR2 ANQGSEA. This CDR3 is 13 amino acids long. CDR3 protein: CSVEMESYNEQFF.

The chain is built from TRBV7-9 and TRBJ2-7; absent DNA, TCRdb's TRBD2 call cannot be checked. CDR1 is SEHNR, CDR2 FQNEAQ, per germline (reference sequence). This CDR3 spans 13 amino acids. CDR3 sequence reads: CASSFFEGVEQYF.

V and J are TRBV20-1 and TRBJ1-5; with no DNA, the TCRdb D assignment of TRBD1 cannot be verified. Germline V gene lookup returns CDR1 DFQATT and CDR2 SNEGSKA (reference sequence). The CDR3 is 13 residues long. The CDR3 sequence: CSALTGASQPQHF.

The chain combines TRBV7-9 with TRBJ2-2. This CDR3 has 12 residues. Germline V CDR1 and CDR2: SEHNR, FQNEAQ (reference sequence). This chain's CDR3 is CASSFLSGELFF.

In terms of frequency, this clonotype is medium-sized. This CDR3 reads CASSLSTGELFF. The chain couples TRBV7-6 to TRBJ2-2. The CDR3 has 12 residues. Per germline, CDR1 SGHVS and CDR2 FNYEAQ.

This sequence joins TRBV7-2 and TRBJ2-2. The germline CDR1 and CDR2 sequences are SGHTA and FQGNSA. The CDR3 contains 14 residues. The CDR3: CASSFGLNTGELFF.

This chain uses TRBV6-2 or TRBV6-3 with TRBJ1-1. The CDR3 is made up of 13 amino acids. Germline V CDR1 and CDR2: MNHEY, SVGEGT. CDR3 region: CASSFGRNTEAFF.

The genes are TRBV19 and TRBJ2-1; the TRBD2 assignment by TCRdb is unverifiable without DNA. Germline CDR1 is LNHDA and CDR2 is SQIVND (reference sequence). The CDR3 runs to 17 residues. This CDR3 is CASSGNIAGGLYNEQFF.

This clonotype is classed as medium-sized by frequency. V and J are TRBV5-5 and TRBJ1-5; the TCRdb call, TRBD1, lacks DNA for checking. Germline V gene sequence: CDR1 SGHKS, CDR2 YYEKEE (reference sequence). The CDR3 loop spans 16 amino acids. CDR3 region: CASSLEGVFSNQPQHF.

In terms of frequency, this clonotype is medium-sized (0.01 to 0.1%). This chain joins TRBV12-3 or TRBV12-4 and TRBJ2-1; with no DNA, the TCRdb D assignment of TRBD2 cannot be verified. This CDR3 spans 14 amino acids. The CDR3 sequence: CASSLVGASNEQFF.

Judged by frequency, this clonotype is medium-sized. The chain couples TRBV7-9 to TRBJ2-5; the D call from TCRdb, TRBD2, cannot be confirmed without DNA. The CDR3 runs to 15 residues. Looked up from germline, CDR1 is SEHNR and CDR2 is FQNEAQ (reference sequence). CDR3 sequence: CASSSTSGEMETQYF.

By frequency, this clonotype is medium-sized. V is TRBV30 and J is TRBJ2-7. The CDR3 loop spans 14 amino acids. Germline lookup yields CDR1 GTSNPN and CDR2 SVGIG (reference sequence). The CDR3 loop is CAWRITGGSYEQYF.

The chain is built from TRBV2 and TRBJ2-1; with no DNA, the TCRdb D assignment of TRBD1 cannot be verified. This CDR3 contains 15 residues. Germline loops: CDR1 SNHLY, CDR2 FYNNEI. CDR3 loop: CASSSGTGGNNEQFF.

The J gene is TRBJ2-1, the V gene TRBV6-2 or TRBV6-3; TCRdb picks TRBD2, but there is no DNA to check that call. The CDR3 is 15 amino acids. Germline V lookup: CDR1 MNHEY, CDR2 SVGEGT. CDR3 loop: CASSYSGEGYNEQFF.

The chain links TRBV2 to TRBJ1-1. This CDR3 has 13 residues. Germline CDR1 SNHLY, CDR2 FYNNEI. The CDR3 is CASSVGLNTEAFF.

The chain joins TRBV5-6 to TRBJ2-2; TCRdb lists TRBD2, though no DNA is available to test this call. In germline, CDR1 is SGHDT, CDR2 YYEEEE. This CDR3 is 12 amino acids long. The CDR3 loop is CASSLPTGELFF.

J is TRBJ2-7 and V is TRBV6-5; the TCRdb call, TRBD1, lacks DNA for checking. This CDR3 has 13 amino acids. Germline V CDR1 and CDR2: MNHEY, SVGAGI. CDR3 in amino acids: CAVRGGGDYEQYF.

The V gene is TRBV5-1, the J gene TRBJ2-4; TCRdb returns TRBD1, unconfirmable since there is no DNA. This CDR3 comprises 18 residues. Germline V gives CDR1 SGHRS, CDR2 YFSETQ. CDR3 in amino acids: CASSPGIFASLAKNIQYF.

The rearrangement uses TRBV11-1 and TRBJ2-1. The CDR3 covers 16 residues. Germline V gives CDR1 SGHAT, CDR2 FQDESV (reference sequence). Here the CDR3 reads CASSLAGSSLSNEQFF.

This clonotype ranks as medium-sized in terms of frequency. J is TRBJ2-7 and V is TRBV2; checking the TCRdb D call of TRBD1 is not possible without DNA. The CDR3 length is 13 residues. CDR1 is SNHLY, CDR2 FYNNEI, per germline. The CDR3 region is CASSGTAKYEQYF.

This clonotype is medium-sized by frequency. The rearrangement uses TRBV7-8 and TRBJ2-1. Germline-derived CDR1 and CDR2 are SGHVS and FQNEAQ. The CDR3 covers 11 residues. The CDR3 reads CASSTLLEQFF.

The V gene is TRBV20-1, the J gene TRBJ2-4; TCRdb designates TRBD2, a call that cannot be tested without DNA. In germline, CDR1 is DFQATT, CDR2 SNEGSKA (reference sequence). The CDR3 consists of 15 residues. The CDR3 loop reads CSARGEGSAKNIQYF.

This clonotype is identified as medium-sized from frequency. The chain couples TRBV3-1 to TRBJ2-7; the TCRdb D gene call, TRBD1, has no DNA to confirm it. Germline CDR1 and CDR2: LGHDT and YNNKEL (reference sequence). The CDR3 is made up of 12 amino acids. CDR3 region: CASSLDRGEQYF.

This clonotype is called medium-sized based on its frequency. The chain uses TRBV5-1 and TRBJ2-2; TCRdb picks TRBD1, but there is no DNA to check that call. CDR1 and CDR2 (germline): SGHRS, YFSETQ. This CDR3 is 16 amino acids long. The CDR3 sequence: CASSWDRAPNTGELFF.

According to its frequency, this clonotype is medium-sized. The CDR3 region is CASSQDELAGRREGALFF. The chain has TRBV4-3 and TRBJ2-2; checking the TCRdb D call of TRBD2 is not possible without DNA. CDR1 is LGHNA and CDR2 is YSLEER in the germline V gene. The CDR3 runs 18 residues.

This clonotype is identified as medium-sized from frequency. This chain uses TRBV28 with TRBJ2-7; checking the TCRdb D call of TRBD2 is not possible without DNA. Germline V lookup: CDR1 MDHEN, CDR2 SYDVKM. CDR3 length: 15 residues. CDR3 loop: CASSFRGLKMYEQYF.

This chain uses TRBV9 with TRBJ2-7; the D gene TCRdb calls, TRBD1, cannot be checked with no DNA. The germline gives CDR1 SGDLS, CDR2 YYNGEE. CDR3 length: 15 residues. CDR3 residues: CASSVGQGGLYEQYF. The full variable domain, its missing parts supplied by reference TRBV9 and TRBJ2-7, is DSGVTQTPKHLITATGQRVTLRCSPRSGDLSVYWYQQSLDQGLQFLIQYYNGEERAKGNILERFSAQQFPDLHSELNLSSLELGDSALYFCASSVGQGGLYEQYFGPGTRLTVT.

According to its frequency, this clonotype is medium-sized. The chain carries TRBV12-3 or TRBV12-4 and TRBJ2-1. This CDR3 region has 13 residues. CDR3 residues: CASSWTATDEQFF.

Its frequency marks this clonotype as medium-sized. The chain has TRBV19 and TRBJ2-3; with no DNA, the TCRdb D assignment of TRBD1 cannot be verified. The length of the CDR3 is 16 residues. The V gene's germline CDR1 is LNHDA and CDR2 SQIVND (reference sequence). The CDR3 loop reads CASSMFGGWGTDTQYF.